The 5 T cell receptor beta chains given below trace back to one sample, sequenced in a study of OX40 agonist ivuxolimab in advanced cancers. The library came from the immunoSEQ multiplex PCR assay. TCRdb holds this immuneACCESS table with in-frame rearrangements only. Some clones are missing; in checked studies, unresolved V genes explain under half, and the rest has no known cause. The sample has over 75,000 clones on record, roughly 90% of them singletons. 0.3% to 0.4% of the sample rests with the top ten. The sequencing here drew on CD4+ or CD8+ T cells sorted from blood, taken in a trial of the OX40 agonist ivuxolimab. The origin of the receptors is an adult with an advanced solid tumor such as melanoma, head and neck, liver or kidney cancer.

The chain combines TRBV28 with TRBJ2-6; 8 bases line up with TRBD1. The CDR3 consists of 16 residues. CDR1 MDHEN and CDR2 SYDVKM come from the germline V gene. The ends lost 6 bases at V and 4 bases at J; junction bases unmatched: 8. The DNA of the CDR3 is TGTGCCAGCAGCTACAGGGGGGTTGAGGGGGCCAACGTCCTGACTTTC. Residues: CASSYRGVEGANVLTF.

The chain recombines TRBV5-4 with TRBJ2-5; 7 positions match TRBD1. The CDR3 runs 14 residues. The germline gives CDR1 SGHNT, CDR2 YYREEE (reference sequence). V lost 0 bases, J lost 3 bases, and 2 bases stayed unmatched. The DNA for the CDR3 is TGTGCCAGCAGCTTGGCCGACAGGGAAGAGACCCAGTACTTC. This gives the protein CASSLADREETQYF.

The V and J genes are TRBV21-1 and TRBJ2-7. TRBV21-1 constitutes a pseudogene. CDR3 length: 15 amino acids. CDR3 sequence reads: CASSKRETPAYEQYF. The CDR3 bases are TGTGCCAGCAGCAAAAGGGAAACTCCCGCCTACGAGCAGTACTTC.

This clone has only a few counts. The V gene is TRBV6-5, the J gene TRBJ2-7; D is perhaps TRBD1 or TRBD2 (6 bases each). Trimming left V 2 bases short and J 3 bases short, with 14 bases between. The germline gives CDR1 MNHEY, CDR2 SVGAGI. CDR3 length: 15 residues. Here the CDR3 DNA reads TGTGCCAGCAGTTACATAGGGGGGAGTGGCTACGAGCAGTACTTC. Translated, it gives CASSYIGGSGYEQYF.

The CDR3 DNA reads TGTGCCAGCTCACCTTGGCAAAACACCGGGGAGCTGTTTTTT. Its translation: CASSPWQNTGELFF. V and J are TRBV18 and TRBJ2-2; D remains ambiguous. V was pared by 3 bases and J by 2 bases, with 7 bases between. Germline CDR1 reads KGHSH; CDR2 reads LQKENI. This CDR3 spans 14 amino acids.